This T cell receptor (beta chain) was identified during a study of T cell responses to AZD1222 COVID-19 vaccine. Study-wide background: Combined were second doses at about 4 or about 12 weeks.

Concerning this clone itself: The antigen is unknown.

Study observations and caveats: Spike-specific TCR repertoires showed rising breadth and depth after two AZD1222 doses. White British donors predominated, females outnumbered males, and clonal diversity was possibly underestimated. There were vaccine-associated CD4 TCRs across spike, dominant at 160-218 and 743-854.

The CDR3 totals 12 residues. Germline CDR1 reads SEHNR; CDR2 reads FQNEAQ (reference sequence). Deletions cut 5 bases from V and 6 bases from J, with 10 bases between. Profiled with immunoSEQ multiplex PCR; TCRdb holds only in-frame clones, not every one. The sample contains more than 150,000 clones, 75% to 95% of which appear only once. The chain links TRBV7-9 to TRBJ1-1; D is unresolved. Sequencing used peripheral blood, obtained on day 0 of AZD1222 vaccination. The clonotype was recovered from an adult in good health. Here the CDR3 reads CASSLTGPEAFF. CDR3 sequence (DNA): TGTGCCAGCAGCCTCACGGGTCCTGAAGCTTTCTTT.